A single sample gave rise to the 24 T cell receptor beta chains below, sequenced in a study of T-cell reconstitution after alpha-beta-depleted transplantation in children. Unique molecular identifiers were used to barcode this TCRbeta library. TCRdb reanalysed the PCR reads using MiXCR and keeps one entry per CDR3 protein. This sample has hundreds of thousands of distinct CDR3 sequences, with about 11% found just once. This specimen was PBMCs, taken before TCRalphabeta/CD19-depleted stem cell transplant. The receptor set was obtained from a child aged 2-15 years with inherited bone marrow failure, due to receive a stem cell transplant.

This clonotype was counted between two and nine times. V usage is TRBV19 and J usage is TRBJ2-1; 7 bases agree with TRBD2. The CDR3 is 15 amino acids. Germline V gives CDR1 LNHDA, CDR2 SQIVND (reference sequence). J was trimmed by 4 bases and V by 2 bases; bases with no gene match: 5. CDR3 DNA sequence: TGTGCCAGTAGTATACTCAGCGGGATTTACAATGAGCAGTTCTTC. This codes for CASSILSGIYNEQFF.

This chain connects TRBV20-1 to TRBJ2-2; D unclear. V was shortened by 3 bases and J by 0 bases, with 8 bases between the two germline ends. CDR3 length: 14 residues. CDR1 and CDR2 from the germline V gene are DFQATT and SNEGSKA (reference sequence). CDR3 sequence (DNA): TGCAGTGCTAGTTTCGGGCCGAACACCGGGGAGCTGTTTTTT. Protein: CSASFGPNTGELFF.

The chain combines TRBV12-3 or TRBV12-4 with TRBJ1-5; D not certain. The ends were cut back, 4 bases at V and 5 bases at J, with 12 bases in the middle. The CDR3 is 14 amino acids. The DNA for the CDR3 is TGTGCCAGCAGTTACGATCATGCGGATCAGCCCCAGCATTTT. It specifies CASSYDHADQPQHF.

In this sample, this clonotype turned up many times. This chain links TRBV28 with TRBJ2-7; D remains unclear. CDR3 size: 16 residues. Germline V CDR1 and CDR2: MDHEN, SYDVKM. V was trimmed by 3 bases and J by 2 bases, leaving 17 bases between them. CDR3 bases: TGTGCCAGCAGTTTGCCCCTAGACACAACAACCTACGAGCAGTACTTC. This translates into CASSLPLDTTTYEQYF.

This clonotype was recorded at least ten times. This may be a read error, as it is one base from a much larger clone. V and J are TRBV13 and TRBJ2-3; D call uncertain. The CDR3 consists of 12 residues. Trimming shortened V by 5 bases and J by 0 bases, and 3 bases separated the two germline ends. CDR1 is PRHDT, CDR2 FYEKMQ, per germline (reference sequence). The CDR3 DNA is TGTGCCAGCAGCGTTAGCACAGATACGCAGTATTTT. Translating it yields CASSVSTDTQYF.

This clonotype was observed many times. V and J are TRBV29-1 and TRBJ2-3, with 7 bases aligning to TRBD2. Trimming removed 7 bases from V and 4 bases from J; junction bases left unmatched: 11. The CDR3 totals 14 residues. Germline V gene lookup returns CDR1 SQVTM and CDR2 ANQGSEA. This CDR3 reads CSGETGGSSDTQYF. For the CDR3, the DNA is TGCAGCGGAGAGACTGGCGGGAGTTCAGATACGCAGTATTTT.

The gene calls are TRBV4-3 and TRBJ2-3, with 13 bases matching TRBD2. Trimming removed 3 bases from V and 0 bases from J; junction bases left unmatched: 12. Germline V gene lookup returns CDR1 LGHNA and CDR2 YSLEER. The CDR3 extends over 20 amino acids. The CDR3 DNA reads as TGCGCCAGCAGCCATCGGACTAGCGGGAGAGGAGGGAAGAGCACAGATACGCAGTATTTT. Its translation is CASSHRTSGRGGKSTDTQYF.

The CDR3 region is CAIGRTSGQETQYF. Here the CDR3 DNA reads TGTGCCATCGGACGGACTAGCGGGCAAGAGACCCAGTACTTC. The chain is built from TRBV10-3 and TRBJ2-5; 11 positions match TRBD2. V shed 8 bases, J shed 2 bases, and the junction held 4 bases outside the gene matches. In germline, CDR1 is ENHRY, CDR2 SYGVKD. The CDR3 extends over 14 amino acids.

A word on this clonotype: A much bigger clone sits one base away, suggesting this may be a read error. The missing conserved phenylalanine or tryptophan at the end of this CDR3 makes a read error likely. V and J are TRBV4-2 and TRBJ2-7; tentative D call: TRBD2 (5 bases). Trimming removed 4 bases at V and 1 base at J, with 11 bases between. The CDR3 spans 14 residues. CDR1 and CDR2 from the germline V gene are LGHNA and YNFKEQ. This CDR3 is CASSPDYSSYEQYL. The CDR3 DNA is TGTGCCAGCAGCCCAGACTATTCATCCTACGAGCAGTACTTG.

The V gene is TRBV7-8, the J gene TRBJ2-1, with TRBD2 as a possible D gene (6 bases). Trimming stripped 1 base from V and 4 bases from J, with 11 bases between. Germline assignment: CDR1 SGHVS and CDR2 FQNEAQ. This CDR3 spans 15 amino acids. CDR3 DNA sequence: TGTGCCAGCAGCTTAGTGGGCGGGGATTACAATGAGCAGTTCTTC. Translated: CASSLVGGDYNEQFF.

J is TRBJ1-2 and V is TRBV18; unclear D gene. The CDR3 is 13 residues long. Germline V lookup: CDR1 KGHSH, CDR2 LQKENI. Trimming stripped 3 bases from V and 9 bases from J, with 14 bases between. The CDR3 spells CASSPPDVESYTF. In DNA, the CDR3 is TGTGCCAGCTCACCCCCGGACGTAGAGAGCTACACCTTC.

This clonotype has ten or more counts. CDR3 bases: TGCAGTGCTAGCCCAGTCGATAGCACAGATACGCAGTATTTT. Encoded protein: CSASPVDSTDTQYF. This sequence joins TRBV20-1 and TRBJ2-3; D is uncertain. There are 14 residues in the CDR3. CDR1 is DFQATT, CDR2 SNEGSKA, per germline (reference sequence). The germline V and J ends were trimmed by 3 bases and 0 bases, with 10 bases remaining between them.

This clonotype was found many times. The chain couples TRBV12-3 or TRBV12-4 to TRBJ1-1; maybe TRBD1 (5 bases). CDR3 length equals 11 residues. The V gene lost 8 bases and the J gene lost 8 bases, with 12 bases spanning the gap. CDR3 nucleotide sequence: TGTGCCAGCTCGTCCCAGGGCGAAGCTTTCTTT. This encodes CASSSQGEAFF.

As to this clonotype: This may arise from a read error, as a much more abundant clone is one base away. The chain joins TRBV10-3 to TRBJ1-3, with D hard to call. Germline V gives CDR1 ENHRY, CDR2 SYGVKD. The CDR3 spans 14 residues. The ends were cut back, 10 bases at V and 4 bases at J, with 17 bases in the middle. The CDR3 is CATRAPNEGNTIYF. DNA of the CDR3: TGTGCCACTAGAGCTCCCAATGAGGGAAACACCATATATTTT.

This clonotype was recorded many times. The chain links TRBV29-1 to TRBJ1-2; D is unclear. The CDR3 totals 12 residues. The germline V gene encodes CDR1 SQVTM and CDR2 ANQGSEA. The germline V and J ends were trimmed by 6 bases and 4 bases, with 12 bases remaining between them. The CDR3 reads CSVPSAVYGYTF. CDR3 DNA: TGCAGCGTCCCCTCGGCGGTCTATGGCTACACCTTC. Looking up the rest from reference TRBV29-1 and TRBJ1-2 gives the full variable domain: SAVISQKPSRDICQRGTSLTIQCQVDSQVTMMFWYRQQPGQSLTLIATANQGSEATYESGFVIDKFPISRPNLTFSTLTVSNMSPEDSSIYLCSVPSAVYGYTFGSGTRLTVV.

This clonotype was seen only a few times. The chain combines TRBV18 with TRBJ1-4; D is uncertain. The CDR3 loop spans 8 amino acids. Trimming took 5 bases from V and 17 from J, leaving 6 bases between them. CDR1 and CDR2 from the germline V gene are KGHSH and LQKENI. The CDR3 loop reads CASSSPFF. In DNA, the CDR3 is TGTGCCAGCTCATCCCCCTTTTTT.

The J gene is TRBJ2-7, the V gene TRBV28; no firm D call. The CDR3 contains 16 residues. Looked up from germline, CDR1 is MDHEN and CDR2 is SYDVKM. The ends were cut back, 5 bases at V and 0 bases at J, with 17 bases in the middle. The CDR3 DNA follows: TGTGCCAGCAGTCCCGCCGCCAGCCTCCGCTCCTACGAGCAGTACTTC. This encodes CASSPAASLRSYEQYF.

Many counts were recorded for this clonotype. The chain is built from TRBV19 and TRBJ1-5; D gene ambiguous. Germline V lookup: CDR1 LNHDA, CDR2 SQIVND (reference sequence). V gave up 3 bases and J gave up 1 base, with 10 bases separating them. This CDR3 is 15 amino acids long. CDR3 protein: CASSILEGSNQPQHF. Here the CDR3 DNA reads TGTGCCAGTAGTATCCTGGAGGGAAGCAATCAGCCCCAGCATTTT. The whole variable domain, filled in from reference TRBV19 and TRBJ1-5, reads DGGITQSPKYLFRKEGQNVTLSCEQNLNHDAMYWYRQDPGQGLRLIYYSQIVNDFQKGDIAEGYSVSREKKESFPLTVTSAQKNPTAFYLCASSILEGSNQPQHFGDGTRLSIL.

This clonotype occurred a few times. This chain links TRBV5-1 with TRBJ2-2; D unresolved. The ends were cut back, 2 bases at V and 4 bases at J, with 6 bases in the middle. This CDR3 has 13 amino acids. Germline lookup yields CDR1 SGHRS and CDR2 YFSETQ. The CDR3 DNA reads TGCGCCAGCAGCTTCATCGTCACCGGGGAGCTGTTTTTT. Translation gives CASSFIVTGELFF.

In its sample, this clonotype was seen many times. This chain uses TRBV7-9 with TRBJ2-5; possibly TRBD2 for D (5 bases). V lost 5 bases and J 2 bases, leaving 15 bases between the germline ends. This CDR3 region has 15 residues. In germline, CDR1 is SEHNR, CDR2 FQNEAQ (reference sequence). The CDR3 coding sequence is TGTGCCAGCAGCGACCCGGAGGCAGGACAAGAGACCCAGTACTTC. The encoded protein is CASSDPEAGQETQYF.

This clonotype was counted at least ten times. CDR3 in DNA: TGCGCCAGCAGCCCTACCCCACAAGAGACCCAGTACTTC. It yields the protein CASSPTPQETQYF. V usage is TRBV5-1 and J usage is TRBJ2-5, with no clear D. Trimming removed 4 bases from V and 2 bases from J, with 9 bases in between. The CDR3 sequence is 13 residues long. The V gene's germline CDR1 is SGHRS and CDR2 YFSETQ. The variable domain in full, completed from reference TRBV5-1 and TRBJ2-5, reads KAGVTQTPRYLIKTRGQQVTLSCSPISGHRSVSWYQQTPGQGLQFLFEYFSETQRNKGNFPGRFSGRQFSNSRSEMNVSTLELGDSALYLCASSPTPQETQYFGPGTRLLVL.

The chain has TRBV12-3 or TRBV12-4 and TRBJ2-7, with 9 nucleotides matching TRBD1. Unmatched junction bases numbered 12, after V lost 6 bases and J lost 0 bases. The CDR3 is 17 residues long. Here the CDR3 DNA reads TGTGCCAGCAGCCTACGGACAGGGGCGCTTAGCTCCTACGAGCAGTACTTC. The encoded protein is CASSLRTGALSSYEQYF.

This clonotype was counted many times. V usage is TRBV27 and J usage is TRBJ2-3, with a tentative D call TRBD1 (6 bases). The CDR3 spans 16 residues. Germline-derived CDR1 and CDR2 are MNHEY and SMNVEV (reference sequence). The germline V and J ends were trimmed by 1 base and 1 base, with 12 bases remaining between them. CDR3 loop: CASSLLGGWGTDTQYF. Here the CDR3 DNA reads TGTGCCAGCAGTTTATTAGGGGGTTGGGGCACAGATACGCAGTATTTT.

The table lists this clonotype with a few counts. The gene calls are TRBV6-2 or TRBV6-3 and TRBJ2-5; no clear D. The CDR3 consists of 14 residues. The V gene's germline CDR1 is MNHEY and CDR2 SVGEGT. The V gene lost 1 base and the J gene lost 1 base, with 7 bases spanning the gap. CDR3 protein: CASSYFGSQETQYF. Written as DNA, the CDR3 is TGTGCCAGCAGTTACTTCGGGTCCCAAGAGACCCAGTACTTC.